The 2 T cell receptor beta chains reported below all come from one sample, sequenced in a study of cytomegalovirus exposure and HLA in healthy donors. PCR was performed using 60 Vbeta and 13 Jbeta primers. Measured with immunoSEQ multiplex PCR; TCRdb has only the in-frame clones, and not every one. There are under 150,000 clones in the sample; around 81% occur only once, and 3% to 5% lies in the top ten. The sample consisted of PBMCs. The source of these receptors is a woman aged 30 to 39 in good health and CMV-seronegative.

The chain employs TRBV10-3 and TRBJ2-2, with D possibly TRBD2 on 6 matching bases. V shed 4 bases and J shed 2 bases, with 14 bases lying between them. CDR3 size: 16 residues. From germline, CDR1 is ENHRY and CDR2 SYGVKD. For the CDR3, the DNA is TGTGCCATCAGTGGGACCGGGGGTCTAAACACCGGGGAGCTGTTTTTT. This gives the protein CAISGTGGLNTGELFF.

CDR3: CASSALAVSYNEQFF. The CDR3 DNA reads as TGTGCCAGTAGTGCCCTAGCGGTCTCCTACAATGAGCAGTTCTTC. The chain employs TRBV19 and TRBJ2-1; the match to TRBD2 covers 7 bases. Losses at the gene ends were 5 bases for V and 0 bases for J; bases not matched to a gene: 4. CDR1 and CDR2 from the germline V gene are LNHDA and SQIVND (reference sequence). CDR3 length equals 15 residues.